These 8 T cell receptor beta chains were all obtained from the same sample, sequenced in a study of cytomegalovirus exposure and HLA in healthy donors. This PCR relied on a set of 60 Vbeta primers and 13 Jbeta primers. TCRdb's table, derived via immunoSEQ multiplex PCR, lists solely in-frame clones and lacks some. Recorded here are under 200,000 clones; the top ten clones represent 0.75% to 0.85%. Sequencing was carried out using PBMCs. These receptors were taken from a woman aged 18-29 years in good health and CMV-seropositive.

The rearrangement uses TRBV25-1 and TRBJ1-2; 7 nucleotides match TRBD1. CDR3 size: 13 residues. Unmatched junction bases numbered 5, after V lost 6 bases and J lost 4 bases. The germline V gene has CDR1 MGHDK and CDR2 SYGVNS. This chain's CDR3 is CASRQGSIYGYTF. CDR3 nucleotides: TGTGCCAGCAGACAGGGGTCGATCTATGGCTACACCTTC.

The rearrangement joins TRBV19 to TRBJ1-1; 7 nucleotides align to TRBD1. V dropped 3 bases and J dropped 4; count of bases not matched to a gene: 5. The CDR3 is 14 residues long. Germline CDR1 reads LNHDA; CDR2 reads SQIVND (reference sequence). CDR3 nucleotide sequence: TGTGCCAGTAGTATCCTACAGGGGAGCACTGAAGCTTTCTTT. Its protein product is CASSILQGSTEAFF.

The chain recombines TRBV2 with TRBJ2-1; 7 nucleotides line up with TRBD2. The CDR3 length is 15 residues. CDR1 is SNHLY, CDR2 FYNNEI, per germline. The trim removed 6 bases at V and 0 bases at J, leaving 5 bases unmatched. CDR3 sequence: CASRERGPSYNEQFF. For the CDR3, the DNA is TGTGCCAGCAGGGAGCGGGGTCCCTCCTACAATGAGCAGTTCTTC.

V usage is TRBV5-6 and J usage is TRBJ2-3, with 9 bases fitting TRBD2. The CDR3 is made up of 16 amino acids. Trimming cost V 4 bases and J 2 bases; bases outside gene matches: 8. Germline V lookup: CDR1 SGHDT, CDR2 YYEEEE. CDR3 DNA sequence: TGTGCCAGCAGCCCCCCCAGCGGGAGGTTCACAGATACGCAGTATTTT. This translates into CASSPPSGRFTDTQYF.

The chain's CDR3 is CASSQIQGALPEKLFF. Here the CDR3 DNA reads TGTGCCAGCAGTCAGATACAGGGGGCATTACCAGAAAAACTGTTTTTT. The rearrangement links TRBV6-6 to TRBJ1-4; 9 bases match TRBD1. Per the germline V gene, CDR1 is MNHNY and CDR2 is SVGAGI (reference sequence). The CDR3 is 16 amino acids. Losses at the gene ends were 5 bases for V and 8 bases for J; bases not matched to a gene: 12.

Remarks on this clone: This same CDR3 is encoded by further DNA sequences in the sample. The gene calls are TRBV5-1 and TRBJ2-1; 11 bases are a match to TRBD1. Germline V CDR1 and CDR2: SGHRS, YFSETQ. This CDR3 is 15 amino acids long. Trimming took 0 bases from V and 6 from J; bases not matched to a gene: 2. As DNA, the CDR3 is TGCGCCAGCAGCTTGGGCGGGACAGGGGGCAATGAGCAGTTCTTC. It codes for CASSLGGTGGNEQFF.

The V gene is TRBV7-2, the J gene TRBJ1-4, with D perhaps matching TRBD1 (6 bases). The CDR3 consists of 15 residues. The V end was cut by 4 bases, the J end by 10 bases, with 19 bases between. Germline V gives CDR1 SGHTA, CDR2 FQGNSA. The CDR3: CASSWVQQGGGKLFF. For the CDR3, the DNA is TGTGCCAGCAGCTGGGTCCAACAGGGAGGGGGAAAACTGTTTTTT.

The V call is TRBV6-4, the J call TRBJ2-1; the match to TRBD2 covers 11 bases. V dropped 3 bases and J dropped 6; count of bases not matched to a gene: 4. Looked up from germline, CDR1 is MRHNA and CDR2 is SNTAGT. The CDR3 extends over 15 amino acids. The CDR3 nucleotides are TGTGCCAGCAGTGAGACTAGCGGGATCGGCAATGAGCAGTTCTTC. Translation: CASSETSGIGNEQFF.